This T cell receptor (beta chain) emerged from a study of OX40 agonist ivuxolimab in advanced cancers. Study-level information: A partial response was reached by three patients: one with hepatocellular carcinoma and two with cutaneous melanoma.

Germline V lookup: CDR1 WNHNN, CDR2 SYGVQD (reference sequence). The CDR3 runs 16 residues. The ends lost 9 bases at V and 2 bases at J; junction bases unmatched: 9. The protocol was immunoSEQ multiplex PCR, while the TCRdb copy is restricted to in-frame clones and leaves out a portion. The sample lists more than 45,000 clones, about nine tenths seen once, with roughly 6.2% in the top ten. Drawing of blood for sampling happened at baseline, at cycle 4 day 1, and at cycle 7 day 1. The rearrangement links TRBV10-1 to TRBJ2-2; 10 nucleotides match TRBD2. The clonotype comes from an adult with an advanced solid tumor such as melanoma, head and neck, liver or kidney cancer. This specimen consisted of CD4+ or CD8+ T cells sorted from blood, obtained in a trial of the OX40 agonist ivuxolimab. CDR3 sequence: CASSTSGPPNTGELFF. DNA for the CDR3: TGCGCCAGTTCGACTAGCGGGCCACCTAACACCGGGGAGCTGTTTTTT.